This T cell receptor (beta chain) was found in a study of regulatory T cells in long-lasting Graves disease. After removal of 6 bases from V and 6 bases from J, the junction contained 10 bases not matched to a gene. Germline CDR1 and CDR2: MDHEN and SYDVKM. The CDR3 is 15 amino acids. Time point noted: newly diagnosed GD, antithyroid drugs for less than 3 months. Researchers made the TCR library from RNA that was extracted from PBMCs. Arm-PCR of CDR3 regions and iRepertoire HTBI primers were the basis on which TCR beta libraries were built. TCRdb redid the calling of the multiplex PCR reads with MiXCR, one entry per CDR3 protein. The repertoire holds 510,000 or so distinct CDR3 sequences, with about 11% as singletons. These same records also appear under a second study, on T cells in Graves' hyperthyroidism and ophthalmopathy.

This chain uses TRBV28 with TRBJ2-2; 7 bases line up with TRBD1. The TCR originated in a woman younger than 45 with Graves disease. The starting material was peripheral blood mononuclear cells (PBMCs), obtained at new diagnosis, from a patient treated with antithyroid drugs. The CDR3 DNA reads as TGTGCCAGCAGCGACAGGGACAAAGATGCCGGGGAGCTGTTTTTT. Translating it yields CASSDRDKDAGELFF.